The sequence of this T cell receptor (beta chain) was determined in a study of cytomegalovirus exposure and HLA in healthy donors. As for the study in general: A later analysis reported the same platform for the 100 to 150 validation repertoires and the approximately 670 first-cohort repertoires.

Overall study findings and caveats: Cytomegalovirus association was listed for 164 TCR beta chains. The tendency of first-cohort TCR clusters to co-occur in the 90 to 150 validation repertoires was the finding of a later analysis. For cytomegalovirus status, the classifier reportedly gave diagnoses with high specificity and sensitivity.

As regards this clone: Antigen unknown.

The repertoire was sequenced with immunoSEQ multiplex PCR; TCRdb's copy has only in-frame clones and lacks some. The table has about 82,000 clones, roughly 96% seen once; the top ten hold 0.69%. CDR1 SEHNR and CDR2 FQNEAQ come from the germline V gene (reference sequence). The V end lost 5 bases, the J end lost 0 bases, and 10 bases lay between the germline ends. This CDR3 has 15 residues. The TCR sequence derives from a woman aged 18-29 years in good health and CMV-seronegative. Source material: PBMCs. This rearrangement joins TRBV7-9 to TRBJ1-4; D possibly corresponds to TRBD1 (6 bases). CDR3 nucleotide sequence: TGTGCCAGCAGCCTCGACAGGACAACTAATGAAAAACTGTTTTTT. Encoded protein: CASSLDRTTNEKLFF.